The 32 T cell receptor beta chains below were found in one sample sequenced in a study of blood T cell dynamics during melanoma immunotherapy. Time point given: week 3, after first cycle of checkpoint inhibitor. Here immunoSEQ multiplex PCR was the method, and the copy in TCRdb shows in-frame clones only, minus some. In the table there are some 5,700 clones, around 81% of which are singletons. The material sequenced was blood, taken from a patient treated with checkpoint blockade. These TCRs come from a human donor with melanoma.

The chain joins TRBV11-2 to TRBJ1-1; perhaps TRBD1 as D (5 bases). CDR1 is SGHAT, CDR2 FQNNGV, per germline. CDR3 length: 13 residues. Trimming stripped 5 bases from V and 2 bases from J, with 9 bases between. Here the CDR3 reads CASSTTANTEAFF. The CDR3 DNA reads TGTGCCAGCAGCACGACAGCAAACACTGAAGCTTTCTTT. Looking up the rest from reference TRBV11-2 and TRBJ1-1 gives the full variable domain: EAGVAQSPRYKIIEKRQSVAFWCNPISGHATLYWYQQILGQGPKLLIQFQNNGVVDDSQLPKDRFSAERLKGVDSTLKIQPAKLEDSAVYLCASSTTANTEAFFGQGTRLTVV.

This clone was recorded a few times. The rearrangement joins TRBV11-2 to TRBJ1-2, with 8 bases aligning to TRBD1. V lost 5 bases and J lost 10; bases outside the gene matches: 9. This CDR3 region has 13 residues. Germline CDR1 and CDR2: SGHAT and FQNNGV. CDR3 protein: CASSHSGTGLYTF. The CDR3 DNA reads TGTGCCAGCAGCCACTCTGGGACAGGTCTCTACACCTTC.

The chain carries TRBV28 and TRBJ1-5, with D uncertain. This CDR3 is built from 13 residues. Germline-derived CDR1 and CDR2 are MDHEN and SYDVKM. Trimming took off 10 bases at V and 3 bases at J, with 13 bases between the two ends. The CDR3 DNA is TGTGCCACCCATTCCGGAATCAATCAGCCCCAGCATTTT. Residues: CATHSGINQPQHF.

The V and J genes are TRBV2 and TRBJ1-1; D unclear. Germline values: CDR1 SNHLY, CDR2 FYNNEI. Trimming took 3 bases from V and 1 from J, leaving 9 bases between them. The CDR3 has 14 amino acids. Here the CDR3 DNA reads TGTGCCAGCAGTGAGACCCGGGCGAACACTGAAGCTTTCTTT. This gives the protein CASSETRANTEAFF.

CDR3 in DNA: TGTGCCAGCAGCCCTCGACGGGGCAATCAGCCCCAGCATTTT. It specifies CASSPRRGNQPQHF. The V gene is TRBV7-2, the J gene TRBJ1-5; D gene uncertain. Germline V lookup: CDR1 SGHTA, CDR2 FQGNSA. Trimming left V 5 bases short and J 2 bases short, with 10 bases between. The CDR3 runs to 14 residues.

V and J are TRBV2 and TRBJ2-7; D is ambiguous. In germline, CDR1 is SNHLY, CDR2 FYNNEI. V dropped 6 bases and J dropped 12 bases, with 9 bases sitting between them. The CDR3 has 9 residues. CDR3 protein: CASSPLLYF. The CDR3 DNA follows: TGTGCCAGCAGCCCGTTATTGTACTTC.

This chain connects TRBV19 to TRBJ2-7, with a tentative D call TRBD2 (5 bases). V lost 1 base and J 4 bases, leaving 8 bases between the germline ends. Germline V CDR1 and CDR2: LNHDA, SQIVND (reference sequence). CDR3 size: 13 residues. DNA of the CDR3: TGTGCCAGTAGTATAGGCGGGCGTTACGAGCAGTACTTC. Translation: CASSIGGRYEQYF.

CDR3 protein: CASSLEGTGFRLSSYTF. DNA of the CDR3: TGCGCCAGCAGCTTGGAGGGGACAGGGTTTCGCCTATCCAGCTACACCTTC. This chain joins TRBV5-1 and TRBJ1-2; TRBD1 agrees at 9 bases. This CDR3 is built from 17 residues. The V gene end was trimmed by 0 bases and the J gene end by 9 bases; junction bases not matched to a gene: 15. Germline CDR1 reads SGHRS; CDR2 reads YFSETQ.

The rearrangement links TRBV30 to TRBJ2-7, with unresolved D. The germline gives CDR1 GTSNPN, CDR2 SVGIG (reference sequence). The ends were cut back, 2 bases at V and 7 bases at J, with 12 bases in the middle. The CDR3 has 12 residues. Here the CDR3 DNA reads TGTGCCTGGAGTTTCATGGGTGGGGAGCAGTACTTC. This codes for CAWSFMGGEQYF.

Notes on this clone: One junction end does not reproduce the germline sequence, and a read error may be involved. This chain links TRBV7-9 with TRBJ2-7; perhaps D is TRBD1 or TRBD2 (5 bases each). This CDR3 is built from 17 residues. CDR1 is SEHNR and CDR2 is FQNEAQ in the germline V gene (reference sequence). The DNA of the CDR3 is TGTGCCAGCAGCTTTATTAACAATACGGGACCCAACTACGGGCAGTACTTC. Translating gives CASSFINNTGPNYGQYF.

The chain uses TRBV7-3 and TRBJ2-7, with D perhaps matching TRBD2 (6 bases). Trimming pared 2 bases from V and 2 bases from J, leaving 13 bases between. This CDR3 contains 15 residues. Germline-derived CDR1 and CDR2 are SGHTA and FQGTGA. Here the CDR3 reads CASSLLAGRTYEQYF. The CDR3 DNA sequence: TGTGCCAGCAGCTTATTGGCGGGACGTACCTACGAGCAGTACTTC.

The chain combines TRBV5-6 with TRBJ1-1, with TRBD1 matching 7 bases. Germline CDR1 SGHDT, CDR2 YYEEEE. The CDR3 covers 15 residues. V lost 4 bases to trimming and J lost 0 bases; unmatched junction nucleotides: 6. The CDR3 reads CASSQTGVLNTEAFF. The CDR3 DNA reads TGTGCCAGCAGCCAAACAGGGGTCTTGAACACTGAAGCTTTCTTT.

The chain is built from TRBV6-1 and TRBJ1-1; D gene ambiguous. V lost 6 bases and J lost 7, with 9 bases in between. This CDR3 is 11 amino acids long. The germline V gene encodes CDR1 MNHNS and CDR2 SASEGT. DNA for the CDR3: TGTGCCAGCAGGGGAGCCCTTGAAGCTTTCTTT. Translated: CASRGALEAFF.

The chain links TRBV7-2 to TRBJ1-4; the match to TRBD1 covers 8 bases. This CDR3 has 15 amino acids. In germline, CDR1 is SGHTA, CDR2 FQGNSA. V was clipped by 0 bases and J by 5 bases; unmatched bases: 2. As DNA, the CDR3 is TGTGCCAGCAGCTTAGCAGGGACAGGAAATGAAAAACTGTTTTTT. It translates to CASSLAGTGNEKLFF.

The chain uses TRBV6-6 and TRBJ2-7; D tentatively fits TRBD1 or TRBD2 (5 bases each). The CDR3 runs 14 residues. Trimming removed 6 bases from V and 1 base from J, with 13 bases in between. The germline gives CDR1 MNHNY, CDR2 SVGAGI (reference sequence). The CDR3 DNA reads as TGTGCCAGCAGACGGGACCGCATTTCCTACGAGCAGTACTTC. Translated, it gives CASRRDRISYEQYF.

The chain is built from TRBV7-9 and TRBJ1-5, with D perhaps matching TRBD1 (6 bases). Germline V CDR1 and CDR2: SEHNR, FQNEAQ (reference sequence). V gave up 5 bases and J gave up 1 base, with 15 bases separating them. There are 16 residues in the CDR3. CDR3 nucleotides: TGTGCCAGCAGCGACTCTACAGGGAGCAGCAATCAGCCCCAGCATTTT. It codes for CASSDSTGSSNQPQHF.

This clone is termed large (0.1 to 1%). V is TRBV28 and J is TRBJ1-1; possible D gene TRBD1, 5 bases. The CDR3 covers 17 residues. Between the trimmed V and J ends, which lost 5 bases and 1 base, there was a span of 20 bases. Looked up from germline, CDR1 is MDHEN and CDR2 is SYDVKM. The CDR3 protein is CASSHRDSGRANTEAFF. The DNA of the CDR3 is TGTGCCAGCAGTCACCGGGACTCAGGGAGGGCGAACACTGAAGCTTTCTTT.

This clone turned up a few times. V gene TRBV10-3 combines with J gene TRBJ2-7; D may be TRBD1 or TRBD2 (5 bases each). CDR1 and CDR2 from the germline V gene are ENHRY and SYGVKD. The CDR3 length is 12 residues. V gave up 2 bases and J gave up 4 bases, with 6 bases separating them. The CDR3 sequence is CAISEGGYEQYF. The CDR3 DNA sequence: TGTGCCATCAGTGAGGGGGGATACGAGCAGTACTTC.

In its sample, this clone was seen a few times. This chain uses TRBV1 with TRBJ1-2. TRBV1 is a pseudogene. The CDR3 is 16 amino acids. CDR3 residues: CTSSVMRLCESYGYTF. The CDR3 DNA follows: TGCACCAGCAGTGTCATGCGTTTGTGCGAAAGCTATGGCTACACCTTC.

This chain links TRBV20-1 with TRBJ1-5; possible D gene TRBD1, 5 bases. The V end lost 6 bases, the J end lost 13 bases, and 16 bases lay between the germline ends. This CDR3 comprises 11 residues. CDR1 and CDR2 (germline): DFQATT, SNEGSKA (reference sequence). This CDR3 reads CSAYRGGEQHF. In nucleotides, the CDR3 is TGCAGTGCCTACCGGGGAGGGGAACAGCATTTT.

The chain recombines TRBV5-1 with TRBJ1-6; perhaps TRBD1 as D (6 bases). Trimming left V 4 bases short and J 8 bases short, with 13 bases between. Germline V gene lookup returns CDR1 SGHRS and CDR2 YFSETQ. The CDR3 consists of 14 residues. CDR3 sequence: CASSNGGFDSPLHF. Written as DNA, the CDR3 is TGCGCCAGCAGCAACGGGGGCTTTGATTCACCCCTCCACTTT.

In DNA form, the CDR3 reads TGCGCCAGCAGCCAGTCTGGGGCTGGGACAGGGTTGGACGAGCAGTACTTC. Amino acids: CASSQSGAGTGLDEQYF. The chain is built from TRBV4-1 and TRBJ2-7; 9 bases line up with TRBD1. The CDR3 is 17 residues long. The trim removed 3 bases at V and 5 bases at J, leaving 14 bases unmatched. In germline, CDR1 is MGHRA, CDR2 YSYEKL.

V is TRBV11-2 and J is TRBJ1-6; TRBD1 is a possible D gene (5 bases). V was pared by 5 bases and J by 1 base, with 12 bases between. The length of the CDR3 is 16 residues. Germline-derived CDR1 and CDR2 are SGHAT and FQNNGV. CDR3 DNA sequence: TGTGCCAGCAGCCCCGGGACCGGGTCCTATAATTCACCCCTCCACTTT. It codes for CASSPGTGSYNSPLHF.

The V gene is TRBV7-9, the J gene TRBJ1-2; D call uncertain. The germline gives CDR1 SEHNR, CDR2 FQNEAQ (reference sequence). V lost 2 bases to trimming and J lost 7 bases, with 5 bases between them. The length of the CDR3 is 11 residues. This CDR3 is CASSLSPGYTF. The CDR3, as DNA: TGTGCCAGCAGCTTAAGCCCTGGCTACACCTTC. Looking up the rest from reference TRBV7-9 and TRBJ1-2 gives the full variable domain: DTGVSQNPRHKITKRGQNVTFRCDPISEHNRLYWYRQTLGQGPEFLTYFQNEAQLEKSRLLSDRFSAERPKGSFSTLEIQRTEQGDSAMYLCASSLSPGYTFGSGTRLTVV.

The chain is built from TRBV5-8 and TRBJ2-7, with D possibly being TRBD1 (5 bases). Trimming shortened V by 2 bases and J by 2 bases, and 11 bases separated the two germline ends. CDR1 is SGHTS, CDR2 YDEGEE, per germline. The CDR3 is 14 amino acids. The CDR3 is CASSFRQNTYEQYF. The CDR3 DNA reads TGTGCCAGCAGCTTTCGACAGAATACCTACGAGCAGTACTTC.

The chain links TRBV19 to TRBJ1-3, with D possibly being TRBD1 (5 bases). Trimming cost V 4 bases and J 2 bases, with 9 bases left between them. Germline V gene lookup returns CDR1 LNHDA and CDR2 SQIVND (reference sequence). The CDR3 consists of 14 residues. For the CDR3, the DNA is TGTGCCAGTAGTACGACAGTAGCTGGAAACACCATATATTTT. Encoded protein: CASSTTVAGNTIYF. Full variable domain (remainder filled in from reference TRBV19 and TRBJ1-3): DGGITQSPKYLFRKEGQNVTLSCEQNLNHDAMYWYRQDPGQGLRLIYYSQIVNDFQKGDIAEGYSVSREKKESFPLTVTSAQKNPTAFYLCASSTTVAGNTIYFGEGSWLTVV.

The V call is TRBV6-5, the J call TRBJ1-3; maybe TRBD1 (5 bases). Germline values: CDR1 MNHEY, CDR2 SVGAGI. The CDR3 loop spans 15 amino acids. With 2 bases removed from V and 2 bases from J, the gap between germline ends came to 10 bases. The CDR3 loop reads CASSYGGGAGNTIYF. In DNA form, the CDR3 reads TGTGCCAGCAGTTACGGGGGGGGTGCTGGAAACACCATATATTTT.

The genes are TRBV4-2 and TRBJ1-2; possible D gene TRBD1, 5 bases. The V end lost 1 base, the J end lost 8 bases, and 14 bases lay between the germline ends. This CDR3 has 14 residues. CDR1 is LGHNA and CDR2 is YNFKEQ in the germline V gene. CDR3 loop: CASSQGAGRDGYTF. The CDR3, as DNA: TGTGCCAGCAGCCAAGGGGCGGGAAGGGACGGCTACACCTTC.

The chain carries TRBV28 and TRBJ2-7; 7 positions agree with TRBD2. Germline V lookup: CDR1 MDHEN, CDR2 SYDVKM. Germline trimming cut 3 bases from V and 0 bases from J; bases unmatched to any gene: 11. The CDR3 has 17 amino acids. The CDR3 loop is CASSFYGRGVSSYEQYF. The CDR3, as DNA: TGTGCCAGCAGTTTCTACGGACGGGGGGTGAGCTCCTACGAGCAGTACTTC.

The rearrangement uses TRBV29-1 and TRBJ1-3, with D hard to call. V lost 6 bases to trimming and J lost 0 bases, with 6 bases between them. The CDR3 is made up of 12 amino acids. Germline CDR1 reads SQVTM; CDR2 reads ANQGSEA. The CDR3 DNA is TGCAGCGTCAGGCCCTCTGGAAACACCATATATTTT. Protein: CSVRPSGNTIYF.

This chain uses TRBV15 with TRBJ2-2; 9 bases match TRBD2. The V gene's germline CDR1 is LNHNV and CDR2 YYDKDF (reference sequence). Losses at the gene ends were 1 base for V and 4 bases for J; bases not matched to a gene: 13. This CDR3 contains 19 residues. The CDR3 here is CATSRVRSGSPLSTGELFF. Here the CDR3 DNA reads TGTGCCACCAGCAGAGTGCGTAGCGGGAGCCCACTCTCCACCGGGGAGCTGTTTTTT. Looking up the rest from reference TRBV15 and TRBJ2-2 gives the full variable domain: DAMVIQNPRYQVTQFGKPVTLSCSQTLNHNVMYWYQQKSSQAPKLLFHYYDKDFNNEADTPDNFQSRRPNTSFCFLDIRSPGLGDTAMYLCATSRVRSGSPLSTGELFFGEGSRLTVL.

This chain joins TRBV29-1 and TRBJ2-7, with 7 bases aligning to TRBD1. The CDR3 runs to 15 residues. Per the germline V gene, CDR1 is SQVTM and CDR2 is ANQGSEA. The V and J ends lost 5 bases and 6 bases, in that order; junction bases with no gene match: 16. The CDR3 DNA is TGCAGCGTTCGATCGGATAGGTTAGGGGGCGCCGAGCAGTACTTC. The encoded protein is CSVRSDRLGGAEQYF.